The next 26 T cell receptor beta chains were all read from a single sample in a study of T cell repertoires in cytomegalovirus infection. These TCRs' antigens remain unknown. TCRdb ran MiXCR on the reads and lists one entry per CDR3 protein. The data contain around 43,000 distinct CDR3 sequences, approximately 22% of them singletons. The source material was PBMCs, sequenced either directly or after in vitro stimulation (not recorded which). These receptors all stem from a human donor in good health (CMV status not recorded). Some clones in this sample may be carry-over from other donors' samples.

This clonotype has only a few counts. The chain recombines TRBV19 with TRBJ2-7, with D perhaps matching TRBD2 (5 bases). In germline, CDR1 is LNHDA, CDR2 SQIVND (reference sequence). The CDR3 loop spans 14 amino acids. Between the trimmed V and J ends, which lost 0 bases and 0 bases, there was a span of 6 bases. The DNA for the CDR3 is TGTGCCAGTAGTATAGAAGGGAGCTCCTACGAGCAGTACTTC. It encodes CASSIEGSSYEQYF. Full variable domain (remainder filled in from reference TRBV19 and TRBJ2-7): DGGITQSPKYLFRKEGQNVTLSCEQNLNHDAMYWYRQDPGQGLRLIYYSQIVNDFQKGDIAEGYSVSREKKESFPLTVTSAQKNPTAFYLCASSIEGSSYEQYFGPGTRLTVT.

This clonotype was observed at least ten times. CDR3: CASSWSGTSGSGEQFF. The CDR3 region has the DNA TGTGCCAGCAGCTGGTCCGGGACTAGCGGGAGTGGTGAGCAGTTCTTC. V is TRBV11-2 and J is TRBJ2-1; 14 bases align to TRBD2. CDR1 and CDR2 from the germline V gene are SGHAT and FQNNGV. J was trimmed by 9 bases and V by 4 bases; bases with no gene match: 8. CDR3 length equals 16 residues.

The sample holds many counts of this clonotype. The V and J genes are TRBV7-2 and TRBJ2-7, with D unresolved. CDR1 is SGHTA and CDR2 is FQGNSA in the germline V gene. V was trimmed by 3 bases and J by 3 bases, leaving 12 bases between them. The CDR3 runs 14 residues. CDR3 protein: CASSFRPADYEQYF. CDR3 DNA: TGTGCCAGCAGCTTTCGACCAGCAGACTACGAGCAGTACTTC.

The rearrangement joins TRBV6-1 to TRBJ2-1, with a tentative D call TRBD1 (6 bases). This CDR3 has 14 amino acids. Per germline, CDR1 MNHNS and CDR2 SASEGT. Trimming shortened V by 6 bases and J by 6 bases, and 15 bases separated the two germline ends. CDR3 sequence: CASSAGTTFNEQFF. CDR3 coding DNA: TGTGCCAGCAGCGCCGGGACAACCTTCAATGAGCAGTTCTTC.

This clonotype was detected only a few times. J is TRBJ1-2 and V is TRBV5-5; D not certain. Germline lookup yields CDR1 SGHKS and CDR2 YYEKEE (reference sequence). V lost 4 bases to trimming and J lost 3 bases, with 10 bases between them. The CDR3 covers 13 residues. The CDR3 coding sequence is TGTGCCAGCAGCGCGGACGGGTACTATGGCTACACCTTC. Its protein is CASSADGYYGYTF.

The chain links TRBV28 to TRBJ2-5; perhaps TRBD1 as D (6 bases). The CDR3 runs 16 residues. Trimming shortened V by 1 base and J by 5 bases, and 17 bases separated the two germline ends. From germline, CDR1 is MDHEN and CDR2 SYDVKM. This CDR3 reads CASSLLGATGQETQYF. The CDR3 nucleotides read TGTGCCAGCAGTTTATTGGGGGCCACCGGTCAGGAGACCCAGTACTTC.

There are many counts of this clonotype. This chain joins TRBV7-8 and TRBJ2-2; D is undetermined. V gave up 5 bases and J gave up 4 bases, with 17 bases separating them. CDR1 is SGHVS and CDR2 is FQNEAQ in the germline V gene. The CDR3 has 16 amino acids. This CDR3 is CASSPAGGLLTGELFF. The CDR3, as DNA: TGTGCCAGCAGCCCGGCCGGTGGGCTACTCACCGGGGAGCTGTTTTTT.

At least ten counts were recorded for this clonotype. The chain couples TRBV7-9 to TRBJ1-2, with 7 bases identical to TRBD1. This CDR3 region has 13 residues. V was clipped by 6 bases and J by 8 bases; unmatched bases: 9. Germline values: CDR1 SEHNR, CDR2 FQNEAQ (reference sequence). The chain's CDR3 is CASSITGEGGYTF. The CDR3 DNA reads as TGTGCCAGCAGTATTACAGGGGAAGGGGGCTACACCTTC.

This clonotype was counted a single time. V gene TRBV4-3 combines with J gene TRBJ1-2, with D uncertain. The ends were cut back, 1 base at V and 3 bases at J, with 9 bases in the middle. CDR3 length equals 14 residues. Per the germline V gene, CDR1 is LGHNA and CDR2 is YSLEER. The DNA of the CDR3 is TGCGCCAGCAGCCAAGTGGCGGTTGACTATGGCTACACCTTC. The encoded protein is CASSQVAVDYGYTF.

The rearrangement uses TRBV2 and TRBJ2-3; TRBD2 aligns across 11 bases. Germline V CDR1 and CDR2: SNHLY, FYNNEI. This CDR3 comprises 14 residues. Trimming at V came to 5 bases and at J to 7 bases, leaving 5 bases not matched to a gene. The CDR3 here is CASSIAGGRYTQYF. The CDR3 DNA follows: TGTGCCAGCAGTATAGCGGGGGGGCGATATACGCAGTATTTT.

Points on this clonotype: This may be a read error: a much more frequent sequence differs by one nucleotide. This chain joins TRBV7-8 and TRBJ2-1, with D tentatively TRBD2 (5 bases). Trimming took 5 bases from V and 9 from J, leaving 17 bases between them. In germline, CDR1 is SGHVS, CDR2 FQNEAQ. There are 14 residues in the CDR3. The CDR3, as DNA: TGTGCCAGCAGCCCGGGAACCTGGCGGAGTGAGCAGTTCTTC. Translating it yields CASSPGTWRSEQFF.

This chain links TRBV11-2 with TRBJ1-2; 8 bases line up with TRBD1. There are 15 residues in the CDR3. J gave up 5 bases and V 1 base, and 6 bases lay outside the gene matches. CDR1 is SGHAT and CDR2 is FQNNGV in the germline V gene. The CDR3 reads CASSLGGTGRYGYTF. DNA for the CDR3: TGTGCCAGCAGCTTAGGGGGGACAGGTCGTTATGGCTACACCTTC. The full variable domain, completed using reference TRBV11-2 and TRBJ1-2, is EAGVAQSPRYKIIEKRQSVAFWCNPISGHATLYWYQQILGQGPKLLIQFQNNGVVDDSQLPKDRFSAERLKGVDSTLKIQPAKLEDSAVYLCASSLGGTGRYGYTFGSGTRLTVV.

This clonotype appeared many times. This chain links TRBV7-2 with TRBJ2-7, with unresolved D. Germline V gene sequence: CDR1 SGHTA, CDR2 FQGNSA. This CDR3 contains 15 residues. The germline V and J ends were trimmed by 2 bases and 1 base, with 12 bases remaining between them. CDR3 sequence (DNA): TGTGCCAGCAGCTTATCCAGCGTACCATCCTACGAGCAGTACTTC. The encoded protein is CASSLSSVPSYEQYF.

This clonotype was seen repeatedly, ten times or more. The chain is built from TRBV12-3 or TRBV12-4 and TRBJ2-1; D ambiguous. V dropped 9 bases and J dropped 0 bases, with 12 bases sitting between them. The CDR3 loop spans 14 amino acids. The CDR3 protein is CASERSLSYNEQFF. As DNA, the CDR3 is TGTGCCAGTGAGAGGTCCCTCTCCTACAATGAGCAGTTCTTC.

This clonotype has more than one count but fewer than ten. This chain links TRBV7-3 with TRBJ1-2; no firm D call. This CDR3 has 12 residues. Trimming took off 10 bases at V and 7 bases at J, with 16 bases between the two ends. Germline assignment: CDR1 SGHTA and CDR2 FQGTGA. The CDR3 sequence: CAISPERTGYTF. The CDR3 DNA reads as TGTGCCATCTCTCCTGAAAGGACTGGCTACACCTTC.

In its sample, this clonotype was seen a few times. The chain links TRBV5-6 to TRBJ2-1, with 9 positions matching TRBD2. Germline CDR1 and CDR2: SGHDT and YYEEEE. Trimming took 1 base from V and 7 from J; bases not matched to a gene: 6. There are 15 residues in the CDR3. Here the CDR3 DNA reads TGTGCCAGCAGCTTGCCGGCTAGCGGGACAAATGAGCAGTTCTTC. It codes for CASSLPASGTNEQFF.

At least ten counts were recorded for this clonotype. The chain employs TRBV6-4 and TRBJ2-6, with D possibly TRBD2 on 6 matching bases. This CDR3 contains 13 residues. Germline-derived CDR1 and CDR2 are MRHNA and SNTAGT. V lost 6 bases, J lost 4 bases, and 7 bases lay in between. The CDR3 sequence: CASSAGGANVLTF. In DNA form, the CDR3 reads TGTGCCAGCAGCGCGGGAGGGGCCAACGTCCTGACTTTC.

This clonotype was counted at least ten times. This chain connects TRBV29-1 to TRBJ1-5; D not certain. The CDR3 extends over 17 amino acids. Germline V gives CDR1 SQVTM, CDR2 ANQGSEA. Trimming took off 8 bases at V and 6 bases at J, with 29 bases between the two ends. The CDR3 is CSLGPDGPTAPIQPQHF. As DNA, the CDR3 is TGCAGCTTAGGGCCCGATGGACCTACAGCCCCCATTCAGCCCCAGCATTTT.

This clonotype was seen only a few times. The chain uses TRBV29-1 and TRBJ1-4; D is perhaps TRBD1 (5 bases). The CDR3 covers 13 residues. Trimming cost V 7 bases and J 6 bases, with 15 bases left between them. Germline V gene sequence: CDR1 SQVTM, CDR2 ANQGSEA. The CDR3 reads CSAAGRDDEKLFF. As DNA, the CDR3 is TGCAGCGCCGCGGGGAGGGACGATGAAAAACTGTTTTTT.

Comment on this clonotype: Sequence at one end of the junction differs from germline and may be a read error. V gene TRBV4-3 combines with J gene TRBJ2-7; TRBD1 is a possible D gene (6 bases). Germline lookup yields CDR1 LGHNA and CDR2 YSLEER. CDR3 size: 14 residues. CDR3 in DNA: TGCGCCAGCGGCCAGGTCAGGGGTTCCTACGAGCAGTACTTC. It translates to CASGQVRGSYEQYF.

This chain connects TRBV12-3 or TRBV12-4 to TRBJ1-1, with 8 bases fitting TRBD1. The CDR3 is made up of 14 amino acids. V lost 5 bases to trimming and J lost 3 bases; unmatched junction nucleotides: 5. In DNA form, the CDR3 reads TGTGCCAGCAGTAGACAGGGGACAGACACTGAAGCTTTCTTT. The encoded protein is CASSRQGTDTEAFF.

The chain carries TRBV7-2 and TRBJ2-3, with TRBD2 as a possible D gene (5 bases). Germline-derived CDR1 and CDR2 are SGHTA and FQGNSA. The CDR3 is made up of 14 amino acids. V dropped 3 bases and J dropped 0 bases, with 7 bases sitting between them. The CDR3 spells CASSFAGSTDTQYF. The DNA for the CDR3 is TGTGCCAGCAGCTTTGCGGGTAGCACAGATACGCAGTATTTT.

V usage is TRBV28 and J usage is TRBJ2-7; TRBD1 is a possible D gene (6 bases). Per the germline V gene, CDR1 is MDHEN and CDR2 is SYDVKM. The V and J ends lost 4 bases and 0 bases respectively, with 13 bases between them. This CDR3 region has 15 residues. DNA for the CDR3: TGTGCCAGCAGTTCACAGGGATGGAGCTCCTACGAGCAGTACTTC. Amino acid sequence: CASSSQGWSSYEQYF.

This clonotype was observed many times. For the CDR3, the DNA is TGTGCCAGCAGCCACCCCCGGGTCATAGCGCGCCCGGGCTCCTACAATGAGCAGTTCTTC. Amino acid sequence: CASSHPRVIARPGSYNEQFF. V gene TRBV6-5 combines with J gene TRBJ2-1, with a tentative D call TRBD2 (5 bases). V was pared by 6 bases and J by 0 bases, with 27 bases between. The CDR3 is 20 amino acids. The germline V gene encodes CDR1 MNHEY and CDR2 SVGAGI.

The chain joins TRBV12-3 or TRBV12-4 to TRBJ2-1; D possibly corresponds to TRBD1 (5 bases). V was cut by 7 bases and J by 9 bases, with 19 bases left in between. This CDR3 comprises 14 residues. The CDR3 sequence: CASNPGSGYGEQFF. In DNA form, the CDR3 reads TGTGCCAGCAACCCTGGGTCAGGGTACGGTGAGCAGTTCTTC.

The CDR3 here is CASSYLGQLEKLFF. The DNA for the CDR3 is TGTGCCAGCAGTTACCTTGGACAGTTGGAAAAACTGTTTTTT. The V call is TRBV6-6, the J call TRBJ1-4; D may be TRBD1 (6 bases). Germline CDR1 and CDR2: MNHNY and SVGAGI (reference sequence). Trimming left V 2 bases short and J 8 bases short, with 12 bases between. This CDR3 contains 14 residues.